The 23 T cell receptor beta chains below were found in one sample sequenced in a study of blood T cell repertoires in COVID-19. TCRdb's table, derived via immunoSEQ multiplex PCR, lists solely in-frame clones and lacks some. The sample records some 150,000 clones, around 81% being singletons. Sequences were obtained from peripheral blood. These receptors originate from a human donor with acute or convalescent COVID-19. The donor label of this sample is uncertain.

The chain recombines TRBV5-1 with TRBJ2-5; 8 bases agree with TRBD1. The germline V gene encodes CDR1 SGHRS and CDR2 YFSETQ. Trimming cost V 0 bases and J 1 base; bases outside gene matches: 5. This CDR3 spans 16 amino acids. DNA of the CDR3: TGCGCCAGCAGCTTGGGGGGGACAGGCCTCCAAGAGACCCAGTACTTC. Encoded protein: CASSLGGTGLQETQYF.

The chain recombines TRBV9 with TRBJ2-2; tentatively, D is TRBD1 (6 bases). CDR3 length: 16 amino acids. The germline V gene has CDR1 SGDLS and CDR2 YYNGEE. The V gene lost 0 bases and the J gene lost 2 bases, with 11 bases spanning the gap. Written as DNA, the CDR3 is TGTGCCAGCAGCGTAGCTAGGACAGCCAACACCGGGGAGCTGTTTTTT. Its translation: CASSVARTANTGELFF.

V and J are TRBV27 and TRBJ2-3; no clear D gene. Germline CDR1 reads MNHEY; CDR2 reads SMNVEV (reference sequence). The CDR3 has 16 amino acids. The germline V and J ends were trimmed by 6 bases and 4 bases, with 20 bases remaining between them. DNA of the CDR3: TGTGCCAGCAGCTCCGGGTCAAGCTGGCGATCAGATACGCAGTATTTT. Its translation is CASSSGSSWRSDTQYF.

The chain uses TRBV5-4 and TRBJ1-2; unclear D gene. Germline CDR1 and CDR2: SGHNT and YYREEE (reference sequence). The CDR3 has 13 amino acids. Trimming stripped 4 bases from V and 2 bases from J, with 9 bases between. CDR3 loop: CASSADGNYGYTF. CDR3 coding DNA: TGTGCCAGCAGCGCCGACGGGAACTATGGCTACACCTTC.

This clone was observed a few times. The rearrangement joins TRBV4-1 to TRBJ1-6; no reliable D call. CDR3 length: 13 residues. Trimming removed 6 bases from V and 8 bases from J, with 11 bases in between. CDR1 MGHRA and CDR2 YSYEKL come from the germline V gene. The CDR3 loop reads CASSQLPDSPLHF. CDR3 nucleotides: TGCGCCAGCAGTCAATTACCGGATTCACCCCTCCACTTT.

The chain couples TRBV14 to TRBJ2-7; 8 bases are a match to TRBD1. Trimming cost V 5 bases and J 4 bases; bases outside gene matches: 7. The CDR3 sequence is 14 residues long. Germline loops: CDR1 SGHDN, CDR2 FVKESK. The CDR3 DNA sequence: TGTGCCAGCAGCAGGACAGGGTCTGGGTACGAGCAGTACTTC. Its translation: CASSRTGSGYEQYF.

The rearrangement uses TRBV9 and TRBJ1-6, with 10 bases matching TRBD1. V shed 3 bases, J shed 7 bases, and the junction held 4 bases outside the gene matches. The length of the CDR3 is 15 residues. Germline V lookup: CDR1 SGDLS, CDR2 YYNGEE. The CDR3 loop is CASSGGTGENSPLHF. The CDR3 bases are TGTGCCAGCAGCGGGGGGACAGGGGAAAATTCACCCCTCCACTTT.

V gene TRBV7-9 combines with J gene TRBJ2-1; TRBD2 matches at 7 bases. This CDR3 contains 16 residues. V lost 6 bases and J lost 5; bases outside the gene matches: 13. CDR1 is SEHNR, CDR2 FQNEAQ, per germline (reference sequence). The CDR3 DNA reads as TGTGCCAGCAGGTCCAGCGGGGCTCCGACCCACAATGAGCAGTTCTTC. Amino acids: CASRSSGAPTHNEQFF.

The genes are TRBV9 and TRBJ2-3, with D possibly matching TRBD2 (5 bases). V was clipped by 4 bases and J by 2 bases, with 11 bases between them. CDR1 and CDR2 (germline): SGDLS, YYNGEE. The CDR3 is made up of 14 amino acids. The CDR3 loop is CASSPGGLTDTQYF. In nucleotides, the CDR3 is TGTGCCAGCAGCCCCGGCGGGCTCACAGATACGCAGTATTTT.

This chain uses TRBV5-5 with TRBJ1-1; D perhaps matches TRBD1 (6 bases). From germline, CDR1 is SGHKS and CDR2 YYEKEE (reference sequence). CDR3 length: 14 amino acids. Trimming took off 4 bases at V and 4 bases at J, with 14 bases between the two ends. The CDR3, as DNA: TGTGCCAGCAGCGGCCCGGACAGTGGCACTGAAGCTTTCTTT. It codes for CASSGPDSGTEAFF.

Remarks on this clone: Other nucleotide sequences in the sample specify the same CDR3. This sequence joins TRBV12-3 or TRBV12-4 and TRBJ2-2; D is ambiguous. The CDR3 length is 11 residues. V lost 3 bases to trimming and J lost 9 bases, with 5 bases between them. This chain's CDR3 is CASSLSRELFF. The CDR3 DNA follows: TGTGCCAGCAGTTTGAGTCGGGAGCTGTTTTTT.

The rearrangement uses TRBV4-2 and TRBJ1-2; D is unresolved. Germline CDR1 and CDR2: LGHNA and YNFKEQ. The CDR3 is made up of 16 amino acids. Trimming pared 0 bases from V and 5 bases from J, leaving 16 bases between. The CDR3 coding sequence is TGTGCCAGCAGCCAAGAAGAATCACCTGGGCCTTATGGCTACACCTTC. Protein sequence: CASSQEESPGPYGYTF.

This clone was detected a few times. DNA for the CDR3: TGTGCCAGCTCACCAGGCAACAGCAATCAGCCCCAGCATTTT. It specifies CASSPGNSNQPQHF. The V and J genes are TRBV18 and TRBJ1-5; D is unresolved. Trimming pared 2 bases from V and 1 base from J, leaving 6 bases between. Germline CDR1 reads KGHSH; CDR2 reads LQKENI. The CDR3 extends over 14 amino acids.

The gene calls are TRBV11-2 and TRBJ2-7; TRBD1 agrees at 7 bases. The germline gives CDR1 SGHAT, CDR2 FQNNGV. V dropped 7 bases and J dropped 3; count of bases not matched to a gene: 9. The CDR3 runs 14 residues. The CDR3 sequence is CASTQGVRNYEQYV. As DNA, the CDR3 is TGTGCCAGCACCCAGGGGGTGCGGAACTACGAGCAGTACGTC.

In this sample, this clone turned up once. The chain's CDR3 is CASKKQGVNGYTF. The CDR3 coding sequence is TGTGCCAGTAAGAAACAGGGGGTAAATGGCTACACCTTC. The chain has TRBV19 and TRBJ1-2, with TRBD1 identical over 8 bases. There are 13 residues in the CDR3. Germline lookup yields CDR1 LNHDA and CDR2 SQIVND (reference sequence). With 7 bases clipped from V and 6 bases from J, the junction kept 7 bases outside the gene matches. Based on the CDR3 plus reference TRBV19 and TRBJ1-2, the full variable domain is DGGITQSPKYLFRKEGQNVTLSCEQNLNHDAMYWYRQDPGQGLRLIYYSQIVNDFQKGDIAEGYSVSREKKESFPLTVTSAQKNPTAFYLCASKKQGVNGYTFGSGTRLTVV.

V is TRBV10-2 and J is TRBJ1-6, with D tentatively TRBD1 (6 bases). Germline V lookup: CDR1 WSHSY, CDR2 SAAADI. Trimming shortened V by 6 bases and J by 8 bases, and 14 bases separated the two germline ends. The CDR3 covers 14 residues. The CDR3 DNA follows: TGCGCCAGCAGCCGGGACACTAGGGATTCACCCCTCCACTTT. Its translation: CASSRDTRDSPLHF.

This clone showed up just a few times. The V call is TRBV30, the J call TRBJ2-7; TRBD2 might be the D (5 bases). Germline values: CDR1 GTSNPN, CDR2 SVGIG (reference sequence). Trimming removed 8 bases from V and 5 bases from J, with 13 bases in between. The CDR3 totals 11 residues. This chain's CDR3 is CAGGPRHEQYF. The CDR3 DNA sequence: TGTGCCGGAGGACCCAGACACGAGCAGTACTTC. The complete variable domain, with remaining parts taken from reference TRBV30 and TRBJ2-7, reads SQTIHQWPATLVQPVGSPLSLECTVEGTSNPNLYWYRQAAGRGLQLLFYSVGIGQISSEVPQNLSASRPQDRQFILSSKKLLLSDSGFYLCAGGPRHEQYFGPGTRLTVT.

V gene TRBV12-3 or TRBV12-4 combines with J gene TRBJ1-5, with D perhaps TRBD1 (6 bases). This CDR3 is 13 amino acids long. V shed 1 base and J shed 8 bases, with 9 bases lying between them. The CDR3 DNA reads as TGTGCCAGCAGTTTAGACAGGGATAAGCCCCAGCATTTT. This gives the protein CASSLDRDKPQHF.

V and J are TRBV10-3 and TRBJ2-1; 9 nucleotides match TRBD1. In germline, CDR1 is ENHRY, CDR2 SYGVKD. The CDR3 extends over 13 amino acids. Germline trimming cut 3 bases from V and 7 bases from J; bases unmatched to any gene: 1. CDR3 nucleotides: TGTGCCATCAGTGAAGGACAGGGGAATGAGCAGTTCTTC. Translated: CAISEGQGNEQFF.

This clone has just a few counts. The chain joins TRBV9 to TRBJ1-4; D gene uncertain. Germline CDR1 reads SGDLS; CDR2 reads YYNGEE. The V end was cut by 0 bases, the J end by 7 bases, with 13 bases between. The CDR3 spans 15 residues. The CDR3 DNA reads as TGTGCCAGCAGCGTAGGCCGGAGCGGACTTGAAAAACTGTTTTTT. It yields the protein CASSVGRSGLEKLFF.

The chain recombines TRBV19 with TRBJ2-3; D may be TRBD2 (6 bases). The CDR3 contains 14 residues. Germline V gene lookup returns CDR1 LNHDA and CDR2 SQIVND (reference sequence). V was shortened by 6 bases and J by 6 bases, with 16 bases between the two germline ends. CDR3 amino acids: CASSKGLGPDTQYF. The CDR3 coding sequence is TGTGCCAGTAGCAAGGGACTGGGGCCTGATACGCAGTATTTT.

The DNA for the CDR3 is TGTGCCAGCAGTGACAGTGTGAACACTGAAGCTTTCTTT. Translating it yields CASSDSVNTEAFF. The chain combines TRBV6-1 with TRBJ1-1; D not certain. The germline V gene has CDR1 MNHNS and CDR2 SASEGT. V lost 3 bases, J lost 0 bases, and 5 bases lay in between. CDR3 length equals 13 residues.

The rearrangement uses TRBV2 and TRBJ1-6; TRBD1 aligns across 9 bases. J was trimmed by 7 bases and V by 4 bases; bases with no gene match: 8. The CDR3 is made up of 16 amino acids. Germline assignment: CDR1 SNHLY and CDR2 FYNNEI. CDR3 loop: CASSVLGGQGNSPLHF. The CDR3 coding sequence is TGTGCCAGCAGTGTATTAGGGGGACAGGGCAATTCACCCCTCCACTTT. The complete variable domain, with remaining parts taken from reference TRBV2 and TRBJ1-6, reads EPEVTQTPSHQVTQMGQEVILRCVPISNHLYFYWYRQILGQKVEFLVSFYNNEISEKSEIFDDQFSVERPDGSNFTLKIRSTKLEDSAMYFCASSVLGGQGNSPLHFGNGTRLTVT.